Sequencing of this T cell receptor beta chain was carried out in a study of shared clonotypes between healthy human individuals. Whole-study context: For every donor, three CD4 naive, three CD4 memory, two CD8 naive and one CD8 memory plates were used.

Study results and limitations: Several donors held approximately 4.6% of naive CD4 clonotypes in common. Estimated richness was generally greater in naive than memory subsets. Among non-shared clonotypes, generation probabilities were lower than among those shared by all four donors.

About this clone: Its antigen is still unknown.

Data came from immunoSEQ multiplex PCR; TCRdb stores just in-frame clones and leaves some out. The sample lists 1,500,000 or so clones, 98% occurring once. Germline V CDR1 and CDR2: SEHNR, FQNEAQ (reference sequence). The V end lost 6 bases, the J end lost 1 base, and 9 bases lay between the germline ends. The CDR3 has 13 residues. Sequencing was done on a sample of naive CD4+ T cells sorted from blood. The subset was: CD45RA+ positively selected. This chain uses TRBV7-9 with TRBJ1-1, with D perhaps matching TRBD1 (6 bases). This TCR derives from a young man in good health. In DNA form, the CDR3 reads TGTGCCAGCAGGGAACAGGGGAACACTGAAGCTTTCTTT. It encodes CASREQGNTEAFF.